Below are 4 T cell receptor beta chains sequenced from a single sample in a study of beta chain features in type 1 diabetes. The investigators reverse transcribed all of the isolated RNA, so they sequenced expressed TCRB transcripts. The table came from immunoSEQ multiplex PCR; TCRdb's copy has only in-frame clones and leaves some out. The sample holds about 400,000 clones; roughly 12% are singletons and the top ten take 0.017%. Sequenced input: naive CD4+ T cells from blood. These receptors came from a man aged 18-30 years in good health.

The chain is built from TRBV5-4 and TRBJ2-1; TRBD2 might be the D (7 bases). The CDR3 covers 16 residues. V dropped 1 base and J dropped 8 bases, with 19 bases sitting between them. Germline-derived CDR1 and CDR2 are SGHNT and YYREEE (reference sequence). This chain's CDR3 is CASSLYLGGPTDEQFF. CDR3 in DNA: TGTGCCAGCAGCTTGTATCTGGGGGGGCCAACGGATGAGCAGTTCTTC.

This clone was detected only a few times. This rearrangement joins TRBV27 to TRBJ2-6; 10 bases line up with TRBD1. The CDR3 is made up of 20 amino acids. Trimming removed 5 bases from V and 2 bases from J; junction bases left unmatched: 15. Germline CDR1 reads MNHEY; CDR2 reads SMNVEV (reference sequence). CDR3 protein: CASSPHVGTGDSAGANVLTF. Written as DNA, the CDR3 is TGTGCCAGCAGTCCACACGTAGGGACAGGGGATTCAGCTGGGGCCAACGTCCTGACTTTC. The variable domain in full, completed from reference TRBV27 and TRBJ2-6, reads EAQVTQNPRYLITVTGKKLTVTCSQNMNHEYMSWYRQDPGLGLRQIYYSMNVEVTDKGDVPEGYKVSRKEKRNFPLILESPSPNQTSLYFCASSPHVGTGDSAGANVLTFGAGSRLTVL.

This clone was observed a few times. V is TRBV20-1 and J is TRBJ2-3; no reliable D call. The germline V gene encodes CDR1 DFQATT and CDR2 SNEGSKA (reference sequence). V was cut by 6 bases and J by 11 bases, with 15 bases left in between. CDR3 length equals 11 residues. DNA for the CDR3: TGCAGTGCCCACTATTCTAGTGTGCAGTATTTT. Amino acids: CSAHYSSVQYF.

V gene TRBV9 combines with J gene TRBJ1-2, with D unresolved. The CDR3 consists of 15 residues. The ends were cut back, 0 bases at V and 4 bases at J, with 13 bases in the middle. Germline assignment: CDR1 SGDLS and CDR2 YYNGEE. The CDR3 bases are TGTGCCAGCAGCGTAGGAGGGCTACCCCTCTATGGCTACACCTTC. Its translation is CASSVGGLPLYGYTF.